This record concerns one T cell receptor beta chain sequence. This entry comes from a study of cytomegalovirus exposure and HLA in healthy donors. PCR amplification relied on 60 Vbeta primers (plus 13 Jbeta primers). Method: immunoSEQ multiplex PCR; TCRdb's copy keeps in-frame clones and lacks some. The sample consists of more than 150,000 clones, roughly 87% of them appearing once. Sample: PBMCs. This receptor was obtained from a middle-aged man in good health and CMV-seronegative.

This CDR3 reads CASSGKRQGRGETQYF. In DNA form, the CDR3 reads TGCGCCAGCAGCGGCAAAAGACAGGGCCGGGGAGAGACCCAGTACTTC. J is TRBJ2-5 and V is TRBV5-1; 7 bases match TRBD1. V lost 4 bases to trimming and J lost 4 bases; unmatched junction nucleotides: 13. There are 16 residues in the CDR3. CDR1 and CDR2 from the germline V gene are SGHRS and YFSETQ.